This T cell receptor (beta chain) came from a study of metastatic and nonmetastatic thyroid tumors. In the study overall: Malignant thyroid and benign thyroid patients provided blood and tumor or nodule tissue whose repertoires were compared.

In this sample, this clone turned up many times. Its specificity is not known. In the authors' methods: Built for papillary thyroid cancer, a distant-metastasis classifier drew on CDR3 differences across clinicopathological groups. TCRdb recomputed clones from the PCR reads via MiXCR. TCRdb, not the authors, supplied the V and J calls. Of tens of thousands of clones listed, around 15% are singletons. Patients had received no treatment of any kind before thyroid surgery. This CDR3 has 15 residues. Trimming stripped 8 bases from V and 4 bases from J, with 20 bases between. Germline lookup yields CDR1 SNHLY and CDR2 FYNNEI. Study-wide results and caveats: Across blood and tumor, TCR beta diversity in malignant thyroid tumors was reportedly significantly higher than in benign nodules.

The genes are TRBV2 and TRBJ1-2, with no clear D. The sequencing sample was made of blood. The source of this sequence is a female donor with papillary thyroid cancer or a benign thyroid nodule (not recorded which). Some clones in this sample may be carry-over from other donors' samples. This chain's CDR3 is CASLLPTEASYGYTF. In DNA form, the CDR3 reads TGTGCCAGCTTATTACCCACCGAGGCCAGCTATGGCTACACCTTC. The whole variable domain, remainder taken from reference TRBV2 and TRBJ1-2, is EPEVTQTPSHQVTQMGQEVILRCVPISNHLYFYWYRQILGQKVEFLVSFYNNEISEKSEIFDDQFSVERPDGSNFTLKIRSTKLEDSAMYFCASLLPTEASYGYTFGSGTRLTVV.